This T cell receptor (beta chain) was recorded in a study of technical replicates of blood from a handful of donors (dated by TCRdb to 2017 to 2019). Clipping removes 0 bases from V and 5 bases from J, with 2 as the unmatched junction base count. Inclusive of the bounding cysteine and phenylalanine, the CDR3 is 14 residues long. The kept DNA is CDR3 alone, 42 bases in frame from the first base. CDR1 SGHRS and CDR2 YFSETQ were looked up in the germline V gene. The library was built by means of the immunoSEQ multiplex PCR assay. This immuneACCESS table, as held by TCRdb, lists in-frame sequences with V and J called but not all clones. Of the missing ones, under half trace to an unresolved V gene in checked studies; the others have no known cause. The sample table contains 50,000 to 60,000 clones; only one count was recorded for around 92% of them. The ten largest clones capture approximately 3.6% of the sample.

A word on this clone: Its antigen is unknown. Base qualities are missing; no much larger clone stands one base away.

The sequence is built from TRBV5-1 and TRBJ1-5, and TRBD1 matches 7 of the central bases. Sequenced input: PBMCs. The sequence derives from a human donor in good health. Some clones in this sample may be carry-over from other donors' samples. CDR3 protein: CASSLGQGDQPQHF. The DNA sequence is TGCGCCAGCAGCTTGGGTCAGGGGGATCAGCCCCAGCATTTT.